The entry that follows covers one TCR beta chain sequence. This clonotype was recorded at least ten times. Its antigen specificity is not known. The sample holds no much larger clone one base away, and base qualities are not on file. Spanning cysteine to phenylalanine, the CDR3 consists of 15 amino acids. CDR3 DNA is the only sequence kept; it has 45 bases, read in frame from the first base. The germline V gene sets CDR1 to SGDLS and CDR2 to YYNGEE. A distance of 20 bases separates the germline ends of V and J, which lose 4 bases and 9 bases respectively. The sample originates from a study of T cells after yellow fever vaccination (dated by TCRdb to between 2018 and 2021). Looking at the study overall: The SMART-Seq v4 Ultra Low Input RNA kit was used to prepare libraries from fractions with low cell numbers. Bulk PBMC replicates and cell subsets were isolated from blood drawn at multiple timepoints before and after both primary and secondary immunization. The cohort comprised two healthy male donors, one aged 18 to 30 and one aged 30 to 40 years. To follow T-cell clones before and after primary and booster YFV17D yellow fever vaccination, bulk TCR alpha and beta repertoires were sequenced over time.

Overall study results and their limits: Only two donors were included in the study, so the extent to which the findings can be generalized is limited. After the booster, most clones that had expanded after primary vaccination were detected again (around 97% of CD4 and around nine tenths of CD8), suggesting broad maintenance of memory. The secondary T-cell response was found to be weaker but faster than the primary response, with a peak reached on day 5 rather than on day 15. Computational filtering was needed because FACS-sorted repertoires could contain abundant contaminating clonotypes from the bulk population. A small share of clonotypes occurred in both CD4 and CD8 compartments, likely arising from convergent recombination.

The listed sequencing device is Illumina NovaSeq 6000. TCR cDNA was made using 5'RACE template switching, a step that added a universal primer site and unique molecular identifiers. cDNA synthesis was primed from both the TCR alpha and TCR beta constant segments. Two PCR steps were used to amplify libraries, with sample barcodes and sequencing adapters being added in the second step. Sequencing of libraries was done on Illumina HiSeq 2500 (2x100 bp) or NovaSeq (2x150 bp). As for how the authors treated the data: MIGEC handled demultiplexing of reads and collapsing into UMI consensus sequences, while MiXCR performed V(D)J alignment. Vaccine-responding clonotypes were identified with edgeR using replicate PBMC samples, with FDR below 0.01 and a log2 fold change above 5 up to day 15 being required. Each bulk clonotype was labeled CD4 or CD8 based on which sequenced repertoire, CD4 or CD8, contained the clonotype at higher abundance. TCRdb trimmed public reads at Q25 via fastp, called clones via MiXCR and kept in-frame beta chains. Rows are unified per CDR3 protein, each entry keeping the most common DNA and genes. V and J calls and clone size were set by TCRdb, not the authors. In this sample the table shows 340,000 or so distinct CDR3 sequences, roughly an eighth of which occur a single time. 3% to 4% of the sample is in the top ten clones.

The treatment or condition label, read with the paper, signifies: live attenuated yellow fever vaccine strain. A standard Ficoll-Paque protocol was used to isolate PBMCs from peripheral blood. Dynabeads CD4 and CD8 positive selection kits were used to isolate CD4 and CD8 T-cell fractions. RNA was extracted with TriZol from bulk PBMCs, CD4 and CD8 fractions, and dextramer-positive and dextramer-negative fractions. The V and J segments used are TRBV9 and TRBJ1-5; TRBD1 is a possible D gene, resting on 5 matching bases. The specimen comprised CD4+ T cells sorted from PBMCs, sampled 15 days after the yellow fever booster vaccination. The sequence derives from a man between 18 and 29 years old who received the YFV17D yellow fever vaccine. The CDR3 protein is CASSPRAGINSPQHF. In nucleotide form, the sequence is TGTGCCAGCAGCCCAAGGGCAGGGATTAACTCGCCCCAGCATTTT. Outside the CDR3, residues come from the reference TRBV9 and TRBJ1-5 proteins, so the full variable domain is: DSGVTQTPKHLITATGQRVTLRCSPRSGDLSVYWYQQSLDQGLQFLIQYYNGEERAKGNILERFSAQQFPDLHSELNLSSLELGDSALYFCASSPRAGINSPQHFGDGTRLSIL.